This T cell receptor beta chain was found in a study of blood T cell repertoires in COVID-19. Adults between about 18 and 95 years of age took part from about two dozen US areas. V lost 4 bases, J lost 4 bases, and 20 bases lay in between. In germline, CDR1 is LGHDT, CDR2 YNNKEL (reference sequence). The CDR3 is 17 amino acids. Original processing methods: Nucleated cell number was recorded as an estimate derived from reference gene primer amplification. The assay was immunoSEQ multiplex PCR, and TCRdb's table has in-frame clones only and misses some. V and J calls plus clone size are reproduced from that table; the DNA served to infer D and trimming. The sample carries under 200,000 clones, over 75% recorded once.

The J gene is TRBJ2-1, the V gene TRBV3-1 (or the pseudogene TRBV3-2); D might be TRBD2 (6 bases). Sequenced input: PBMCs or T cells enriched from blood (not recorded which). The TCR originated in a man aged 45 to 65 who had recovered from COVID-19. The CDR3 nucleotides are TGTGCCAGCAGCCTCCGATGGACGGGAGCGGCATACAATGAGCAGTTCTTC. This encodes CASSLRWTGAAYNEQFF.